This entry features one T cell receptor (beta chain) sequence. In the authors' workflow: Estimated nucleated cell counts came from reference gene primer amplification. Method: immunoSEQ multiplex PCR; TCRdb's copy keeps in-frame clones and lacks some. The DNA gave D and trimming, while V, J and clone size come from that table. Here the sample spans approximately 230,000 clones, around 80% being singletons. These data belong to a study of blood T cell repertoires in COVID-19. For the study at large: Italy, Spain and the United States were the sources of the convalescent and acute COVID-19 samples. T cells, B-cell-depleted T cells, or PBMCs supplied cDNA or gDNA.

Germline V lookup: CDR1 KGHDR, CDR2 SFDVKD. This CDR3 has 14 amino acids. V dropped 3 bases and J dropped 5 bases, with 12 bases sitting between them. The sequenced material came from peripheral blood. This clonotype was obtained from a man older than 75 with acute or convalescent COVID-19. V usage is TRBV24-1 and J usage is TRBJ2-5; no definite D call. CDR3 residues: CATSDPRVAETQYF. The CDR3 DNA follows: TGTGCCACCAGTGATCCCCGGGTAGCCGAGACCCAGTACTTC.